The clone carrying this T cell receptor beta chain was seen more than once but under ten times. Its antigen is unknown. V was trimmed by 6 bases and J by 1 base, leaving 13 bases between them. The CDR3 consists of 14 residues. Sorting gates: effector memory CD45RA-CD27-, EMRA CD45RA+CD27-. Two oligonucleotides, mixed equimolar, formed the beta constant-region primer covering TRBC1 and TRBC2. Ligation attached a single-stranded oligonucleotide with a 12-nucleotide UMI and the SP2 primer to the cDNA 3' end. TCRdb re-analysed the UMI-ligation and nested PCR reads in MiXCR, keeping a single row per CDR3 protein. The data show 32,000 or so distinct CDR3 sequences, roughly 14% seen once. This sample was taken from a study of naive and memory T cell subsets. Study-level points and caveats: Gini index rose across naive, CM, EM and EMRA in CD4 and CD8. Over 85% of naive TCR sequences appeared only once, unlike memory subsets.

The TCR sequence derives from a human donor in good health. The sequenced sample was effector memory CD4+ T cells from blood. Subset here: effector memory, CD45RA- CD27-. The chain joins TRBV12-3 or TRBV12-4 to TRBJ2-7; D not resolved. CDR3 coding DNA: TGTGCCAGCAGCTCCTGGTCCGCATCCTACGAGCAGTACTTC. It codes for CASSSWSASYEQYF.